This TCR beta chain was identified during a study of control samples from healthy donors and cancer patients. TCRdb's table, derived via immunoSEQ multiplex PCR, lists solely in-frame clones and lacks some. The sample includes about 95,000 clones, around four fifths of them seen just once. The sequenced material came from blood. The TCR originated in a man between 25 and 39 years old in good health.

CDR3 sequence: CSASAGPNGEQYF. The CDR3, as DNA: TGCAGTGCTAGTGCGGGACCGAACGGCGAGCAGTACTTC. The rearrangement links TRBV20-1 to TRBJ2-7; a weak D match, TRBD2 (6 bases). Germline CDR1 reads DFQATT; CDR2 reads SNEGSKA (reference sequence). This CDR3 has 13 amino acids. The V end was cut by 3 bases, the J end by 6 bases, with 15 bases between.